A single sample is the source of the 10 T cell receptor beta chains below, sequenced in a study of CD8+CD57+ T cells in acquired aplastic anemia. Researchers used genomic DNA as the template to profile TCR beta VDJ and CDR3. In TCRdb, the reads were re-called with MiXCR into one record per CDR3 protein. The table lists 150,000 to 200,000 distinct CDR3 sequences, less than 60% of them singletons. All patients picked for sequencing had shown, by flow cytometry, an expansion of CD8+CD57+ cells. What was sequenced was sorted CD4+, CD8+, or CD8+CD57+ T cells (not recorded which) from PBMCs. These receptors were taken from a human donor with aplastic anemia.

This clonotype was observed many times. CDR3 in amino acids: CASSELAVFTYEQYF. CDR3 nucleotides: TGTGCCAGCAGTGAACTGGCAGTTTTTACCTACGAGCAGTACTTC. The chain combines TRBV6-1 with TRBJ2-7; no definite D call. V shed 2 bases and J shed 2 bases, with 13 bases lying between them. Germline V CDR1 and CDR2: MNHNS, SASEGT. This CDR3 is built from 15 residues.

This clonotype has a handful of counts. V and J are TRBV27 and TRBJ1-5; D not resolved. The CDR3 spans 14 residues. Trimming stripped 0 bases from V and 2 bases from J, with 5 bases between. Germline V gene lookup returns CDR1 MNHEY and CDR2 SMNVEV (reference sequence). The CDR3 DNA sequence: TGTGCCAGCAGTTTATCCCCGGGCAATCAGCCCCAGCATTTT. This codes for CASSLSPGNQPQHF.

This clonotype was detected many times. V usage is TRBV2 and J usage is TRBJ1-1; D may be TRBD1 (5 bases). Looked up from germline, CDR1 is SNHLY and CDR2 is FYNNEI. The CDR3 contains 13 residues. V was trimmed by 7 bases and J by 4 bases, leaving 13 bases between them. The CDR3 is CASKVLRGTEAFF. The CDR3 DNA follows: TGTGCCAGCAAAGTTCTGAGGGGCACTGAAGCTTTCTTT.

This clonotype was observed at least ten times. The genes are TRBV10-1 and TRBJ2-1; TRBD2 aligns across 9 bases. The CDR3 is 16 residues long. Germline V lookup: CDR1 WNHNN, CDR2 SYGVQD (reference sequence). With V trimmed by 4 bases and J by 8 bases, 12 bases remained unmatched. The CDR3 DNA is TGCGCCAGCAGTGCATGGGGGGCGGGGGGGCGTTATGAGCAGTTCTTC. Translation: CASSAWGAGGRYEQFF.

The sample holds many counts of this clonotype. The chain couples TRBV10-3 to TRBJ2-3, with 8 bases matching TRBD2. CDR3 length: 13 amino acids. Per germline, CDR1 ENHRY and CDR2 SYGVKD. Losses at the gene ends were 4 bases for V and 6 bases for J; bases not matched to a gene: 3. The CDR3 sequence is CAISVGGVDTQYF. The CDR3 DNA reads as TGTGCCATCAGTGTCGGGGGGGTGGATACGCAGTATTTT.

The chain couples TRBV5-1 to TRBJ2-7; 7 nucleotides line up with TRBD1. Germline CDR1 SGHRS, CDR2 YFSETQ. The CDR3 extends over 17 amino acids. Unmatched junction bases numbered 13, after V lost 2 bases and J lost 2 bases. CDR3 in amino acids: CASSFDPLGGGTYEQYF. Here the CDR3 DNA reads TGCGCCAGCAGCTTCGACCCCCTAGGGGGCGGCACCTACGAGCAGTACTTC.

This clonotype was seen only a few times. A much larger clone lies a single base off, so this may be a read error. The chain has TRBV6-5 and TRBJ1-6, with D possibly matching TRBD1 (5 bases). The germline CDR1 and CDR2 sequences are MNHEY and SVGAGI. This CDR3 spans 15 amino acids. Trimming took 0 bases from V and 12 from J, leaving 15 bases between them. CDR3 nucleotides: TGTGCCAGCAGTTACTCGGTGGGGCCAGTTGAACCCCTCCACTTT. Translation gives CASSYSVGPVEPLHF.

This clonotype came up a few times. The chain employs TRBV7-8 and TRBJ1-2; D gene ambiguous. V lost 5 bases and J 5 bases, leaving 12 bases between the germline ends. Germline V gives CDR1 SGHVS, CDR2 FQNEAQ. CDR3 length: 13 amino acids. The CDR3 loop is CASSRALGYGYTF. The CDR3 nucleotides are TGTGCCAGCAGCCGGGCTCTGGGATATGGCTACACCTTC.

At least ten counts were recorded for this clonotype. The gene calls are TRBV12-3 or TRBV12-4 and TRBJ1-2; tentative D call: TRBD1 (6 bases). V gave up 6 bases and J gave up 5 bases, with 13 bases separating them. The CDR3 sequence is 13 residues long. The CDR3 nucleotides are TGTGCCAGCAGCGAGGGGGGCAAGTATGGCTACACCTTC. This translates into CASSEGGKYGYTF.

This clonotype has a single count. The V and J genes are TRBV20-1 and TRBJ1-6; D unresolved. The CDR3 length is 13 residues. The germline gives CDR1 DFQATT, CDR2 SNEGSKA (reference sequence). The ends were cut back, 6 bases at V and 2 bases at J, with 8 bases in the middle. CDR3 bases: TGCAGTGCGAAGGAGACCTATAATTCACCCCTCCACTTT. It specifies CSAKETYNSPLHF.